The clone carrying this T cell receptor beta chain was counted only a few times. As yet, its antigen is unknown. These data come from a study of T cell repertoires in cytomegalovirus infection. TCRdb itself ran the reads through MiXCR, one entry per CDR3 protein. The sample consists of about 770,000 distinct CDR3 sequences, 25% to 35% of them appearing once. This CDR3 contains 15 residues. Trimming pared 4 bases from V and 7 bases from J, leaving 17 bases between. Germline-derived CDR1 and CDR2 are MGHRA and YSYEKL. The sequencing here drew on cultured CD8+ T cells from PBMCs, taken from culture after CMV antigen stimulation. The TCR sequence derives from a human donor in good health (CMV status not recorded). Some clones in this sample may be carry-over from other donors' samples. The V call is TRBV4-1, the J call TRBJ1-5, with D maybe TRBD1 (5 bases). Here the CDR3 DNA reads TGCGCCAGCAGCCCAGGGACCGCGATCGAGCAGCCCCAGCATTTT. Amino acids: CASSPGTAIEQPQHF.